The 14 T cell receptor beta chains in this list originate from one sample, sequenced in a study of blood T cell repertoires in COVID-19. TCRdb's copy holds only in-frame clones and misses some; the assay was immunoSEQ multiplex PCR. The data show 250,000 or so clones, with approximately 90% seen just once and roughly 4.3% held by the top ten. Material for sequencing was PBMCs or T cells enriched from blood (not recorded which). The receptors shown here come from a woman in her 30s with acute COVID-19.

The V call is TRBV5-6, the J call TRBJ1-1, with D possibly matching TRBD1 (6 bases). CDR1 is SGHDT and CDR2 is YYEEEE in the germline V gene. The V gene lost 4 bases and the J gene lost 7 bases, with 11 bases spanning the gap. The CDR3 covers 12 residues. DNA for the CDR3: TGTGCCAGCAGCGTGGGGGCCCTTGAAGCTTTCTTT. The encoded protein is CASSVGALEAFF.

The chain couples TRBV27 to TRBJ2-2; possible D gene TRBD2, 5 bases. Germline V gene data show CDR1 as MNHEY and CDR2 as SMNVEV (reference sequence). CDR3 length: 14 residues. Trimming pared 6 bases from V and 3 bases from J, leaving 11 bases between. CDR3 in amino acids: CASRAQLDTGELFF. In nucleotides, the CDR3 is TGTGCCAGCAGGGCCCAACTAGACACCGGGGAGCTGTTTTTT.

The chain employs TRBV5-4 and TRBJ2-1; 8 bases match TRBD2. This CDR3 is built from 19 residues. The J segment lost 3 bases and the V segment lost 0 bases, leaving 14 bases of the junction unmatched. CDR1 and CDR2 (germline): SGHNT, YYREEE (reference sequence). The CDR3 region is CASSLGYKRGLNFYNEQFF. The CDR3 region has the DNA TGTGCCAGCAGCTTGGGTTATAAGCGGGGGCTTAATTTCTACAATGAGCAGTTCTTC. The full variable domain, completed using reference TRBV5-4 and TRBJ2-1, is ETGVTQSPTHLIKTRGQQVTLRCSSQSGHNTVSWYQQALGQGPQFIFQYYREEENGRGNFPPRFSGLQFPNYSSELNVNALELDDSALYLCASSLGYKRGLNFYNEQFFGPGTRLTVL.

The chain is built from TRBV30 and TRBJ2-3, with a possible D match to TRBD1 (6 bases). V was trimmed by 2 bases and J by 2 bases, leaving 17 bases between them. The CDR3 length is 16 residues. CDR1 is GTSNPN and CDR2 is SVGIG in the germline V gene (reference sequence). The CDR3 DNA is TGTGCCTGGAGTTTTGGCGACAGGCCCCTCACAGATACGCAGTATTTT. It translates to CAWSFGDRPLTDTQYF.

This rearrangement joins TRBV28 to TRBJ2-2; 9 nucleotides agree with TRBD2. This CDR3 spans 15 amino acids. Per germline, CDR1 MDHEN and CDR2 SYDVKM. Trimming removed 7 bases from V and 5 bases from J; junction bases left unmatched: 8. The CDR3 reads CASTAPGLATGELFF. The CDR3 DNA is TGTGCCAGCACCGCCCCGGGACTAGCAACCGGGGAGCTGTTTTTT.

V gene TRBV4-1 combines with J gene TRBJ2-7; 8 bases agree with TRBD2. J was trimmed by 4 bases and V by 4 bases; bases with no gene match: 3. The length of the CDR3 is 13 residues. Per the germline V gene, CDR1 is MGHRA and CDR2 is YSYEKL. The CDR3 DNA sequence: TGCGCCAGCAGCCGGGCGGGAGGTTACGAGCAGTACTTC. It codes for CASSRAGGYEQYF.

V usage is TRBV27 and J usage is TRBJ1-5, with 9 bases that match TRBD1. Trimming at V came to 6 bases and at J to 3 bases, leaving 6 bases not matched to a gene. The CDR3 extends over 15 amino acids. CDR1 and CDR2 from the germline V gene are MNHEY and SMNVEV (reference sequence). The CDR3 loop reads CASRLGQGDNQPQHF. The CDR3 DNA reads as TGTGCCAGCAGACTGGGACAGGGAGACAATCAGCCCCAGCATTTT.

The CDR3 region is CASSLPGGTDYNSPLHF. The CDR3 DNA is TGTGCCAGCAGCTTACCCGGAGGGACAGACTATAATTCACCCCTCCACTTT. The chain combines TRBV9 with TRBJ1-6; the match to TRBD1 covers 7 bases. This CDR3 is 17 amino acids long. Germline assignment: CDR1 SGDLS and CDR2 YYNGEE. After removal of 4 bases from V and 3 bases from J, the junction contained 10 bases not matched to a gene.

The rearrangement links TRBV10-3 to TRBJ2-1; 7 nucleotides line up with TRBD2. V was clipped by 7 bases and J by 5 bases; unmatched bases: 2. CDR1 is ENHRY and CDR2 is SYGVKD in the germline V gene. The CDR3 consists of 12 residues. As DNA, the CDR3 is TGTGCCATCACCACTAGCGACAATGAGCAGTTCTTC. This translates into CAITTSDNEQFF.

The rearrangement joins TRBV7-2 to TRBJ2-1; 12 nucleotides align to TRBD2. This CDR3 has 18 residues. The V gene's germline CDR1 is SGHTA and CDR2 FQGNSA. The J segment lost 5 bases and the V segment lost 1 base, leaving 9 bases of the junction unmatched. CDR3 sequence: CASSLELTSGRFHNEQFF. The DNA of the CDR3 is TGTGCCAGCAGCTTAGAGTTAACTAGCGGGAGGTTCCACAATGAGCAGTTCTTC.

The rearrangement uses TRBV21-1 and TRBJ2-3; TRBD1 is the table's D call, not checked against the DNA. TRBV21-1 is shown as a pseudogene. CDR3 length equals 16 residues. The CDR3: CASSKVRTGESDTQYF. CDR3 coding DNA: TGTGCCAGCAGCAAAGTGAGAACAGGGGAATCAGATACGCAGTATTTT.

The genes are TRBV7-3 and TRBJ2-7; 7 nucleotides line up with TRBD1. After removal of 1 base from V and 5 bases from J, the junction contained 14 bases not matched to a gene. CDR3 length: 17 amino acids. CDR1 is SGHTA, CDR2 FQGTGA, per germline. CDR3 bases: TGTGCCAGCAGCTTAAATTCAGGGGGTTCACAACCCCACGAGCAGTACTTC. Amino acid sequence: CASSLNSGGSQPHEQYF.

The V call is TRBV6-2 or TRBV6-3, the J call TRBJ1-6, with D unresolved. Germline V gene lookup returns CDR1 MNHEY and CDR2 SVGEGT. Trimming left V 6 bases short and J 12 bases short, with 12 bases between. The CDR3 consists of 12 residues. The CDR3 sequence: CASSLPSGPLHF. The DNA for the CDR3 is TGTGCCAGCAGCCTACCCTCGGGACCCCTCCACTTT.

There are a few counts of this clone. V usage is TRBV5-4 and J usage is TRBJ2-3; tentatively, D is TRBD1 (5 bases). This CDR3 comprises 15 residues. Germline V gene sequence: CDR1 SGHNT, CDR2 YYREEE (reference sequence). Trimming took 2 bases from V and 8 from J, leaving 18 bases between them. This chain's CDR3 is CASSFWGKGNPTQYF. In DNA, the CDR3 is TGTGCCAGCAGCTTTTGGGGCAAGGGAAACCCTACGCAGTATTTT. The variable domain in full, completed from reference TRBV5-4 and TRBJ2-3, reads ETGVTQSPTHLIKTRGQQVTLRCSSQSGHNTVSWYQQALGQGPQFIFQYYREEENGRGNFPPRFSGLQFPNYSSELNVNALELDDSALYLCASSFWGKGNPTQYFGPGTRLTVL.